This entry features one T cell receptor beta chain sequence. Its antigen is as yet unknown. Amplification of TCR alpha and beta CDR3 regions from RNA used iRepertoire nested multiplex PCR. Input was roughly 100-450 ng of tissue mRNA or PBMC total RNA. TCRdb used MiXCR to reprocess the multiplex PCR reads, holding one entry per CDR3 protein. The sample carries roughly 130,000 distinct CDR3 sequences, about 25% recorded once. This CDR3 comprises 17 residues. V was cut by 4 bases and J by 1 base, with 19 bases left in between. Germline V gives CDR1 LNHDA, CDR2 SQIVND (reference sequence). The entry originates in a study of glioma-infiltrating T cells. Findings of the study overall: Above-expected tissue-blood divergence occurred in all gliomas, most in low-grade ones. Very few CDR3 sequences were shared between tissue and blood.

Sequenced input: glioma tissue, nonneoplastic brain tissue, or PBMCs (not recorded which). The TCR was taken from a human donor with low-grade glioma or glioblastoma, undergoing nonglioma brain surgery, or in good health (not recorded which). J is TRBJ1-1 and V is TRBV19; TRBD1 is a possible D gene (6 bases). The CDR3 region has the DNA TGTGCCAGTAGTACAAATCAGGGGTCCCAGGCGAACACTGAAGCTTTCTTT. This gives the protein CASSTNQGSQANTEAFF.